Below, 7 T cell receptor beta chains from the same sample are listed, as sequenced in a study of T cell clusters in autoimmune cytopenias. TRB was amplified by touch-down multiplex PCR, primer pools A and B combined. TCRdb re-called the multiplex PCR reads and shows each CDR3 protein once, DNA omitted. The specimen's table records some 6,000 distinct CDR3 sequences. TRB amplification used around 270 ng of peripheral blood genomic DNA. Sequenced sample: peripheral blood. The receptor source for this set is a human donor with an autoimmune cytopenia or autoimmune hepatitis (not recorded which).

According to its frequency, this clonotype is medium-sized. The rearrangement links TRBV27 to TRBJ1-2; TCRdb's D gene call, TRBD1, goes unchecked for lack of DNA. Germline V CDR1 and CDR2: MNHEY, SMNVEV (reference sequence). This CDR3 spans 16 amino acids. The chain's CDR3 is CASSPAGTGGLYGYTF.

The rearrangement joins TRBV6-5 to TRBJ1-4; checking the TCRdb D call of TRBD1 is not possible without DNA. In germline, CDR1 is MNHEY, CDR2 SVGAGI. This CDR3 region has 13 residues. This CDR3 is CASSLQGAEKLFF.

By frequency, this clonotype registers medium-sized (0.01 to 0.1%). This rearrangement joins TRBV6-6 to TRBJ2-7; absent DNA, TCRdb's TRBD1 call cannot be checked. Germline-derived CDR1 and CDR2 are MNHNY and SVGAGI (reference sequence). CDR3 length equals 16 residues. CDR3 protein: CASSGRLGQFSYEQYF.

Considering frequency, this clonotype is medium-sized. This sequence joins TRBV18 and TRBJ2-5; TCRdb outputs TRBD1, but without DNA this stays unchecked. The CDR3 has 13 amino acids. Germline V lookup: CDR1 KGHSH, CDR2 LQKENI. This chain's CDR3 is CASSSTDQETQYF. The full variable domain, with the rest looked up from reference TRBV18 and TRBJ2-5, is NAGVMQNPRHLVRRRGQEARLRCSPMKGHSHVYWYRQLPEEGLKFMVYLQKENIIDESGMPKERFSAEFPKEGPSILRIQQVVRGDSAAYFCASSSTDQETQYFGPGTRLLVL.

The chain is built from TRBV7-9 and TRBJ2-7. CDR1 and CDR2 (germline): SEHNR, FQNEAQ (reference sequence). The CDR3 is made up of 14 amino acids. The CDR3 sequence is CASSLIGSSYEQYF.

The chain employs TRBV30 and TRBJ1-6. CDR1 and CDR2 from the germline V gene are GTSNPN and SVGIG (reference sequence). The length of the CDR3 is 15 residues. The CDR3 region is CAWSSLPDGNSPLHF.

The chain has TRBV18 and TRBJ2-5. This CDR3 is 14 amino acids long. Germline-derived CDR1 and CDR2 are KGHSH and LQKENI. CDR3 sequence reads: CASSPRAAQETQYF.